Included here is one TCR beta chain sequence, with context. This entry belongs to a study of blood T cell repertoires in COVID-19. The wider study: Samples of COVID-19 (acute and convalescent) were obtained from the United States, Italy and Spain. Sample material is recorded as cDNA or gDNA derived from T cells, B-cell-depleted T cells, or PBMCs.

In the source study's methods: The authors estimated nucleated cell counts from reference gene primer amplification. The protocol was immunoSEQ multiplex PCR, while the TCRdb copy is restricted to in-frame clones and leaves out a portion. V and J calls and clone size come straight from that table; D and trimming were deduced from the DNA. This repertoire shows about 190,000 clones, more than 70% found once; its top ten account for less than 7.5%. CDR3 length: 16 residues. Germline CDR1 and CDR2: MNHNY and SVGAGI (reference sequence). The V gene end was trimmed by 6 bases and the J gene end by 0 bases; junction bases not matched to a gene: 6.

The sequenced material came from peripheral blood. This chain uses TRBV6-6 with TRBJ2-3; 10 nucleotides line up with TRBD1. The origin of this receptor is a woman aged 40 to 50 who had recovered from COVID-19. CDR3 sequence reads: CASSAEGQGSTDTQYF. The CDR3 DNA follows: TGTGCCAGCAGCGCGGAGGGACAGGGGAGCACAGATACGCAGTATTTT.